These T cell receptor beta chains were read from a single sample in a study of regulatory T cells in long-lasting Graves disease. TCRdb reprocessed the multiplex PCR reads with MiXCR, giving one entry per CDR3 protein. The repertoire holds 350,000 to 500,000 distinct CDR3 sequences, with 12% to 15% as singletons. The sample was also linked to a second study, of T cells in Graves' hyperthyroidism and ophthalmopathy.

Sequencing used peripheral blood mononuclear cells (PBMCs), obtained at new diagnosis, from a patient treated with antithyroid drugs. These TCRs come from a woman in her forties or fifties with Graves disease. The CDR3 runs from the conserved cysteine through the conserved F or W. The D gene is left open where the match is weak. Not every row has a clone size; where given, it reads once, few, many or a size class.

CDR3aa: CASSTGGYGQPQHF
CDR3nt: TGTGCCAGCAGCACCGGCGGGTATGGTCAGCCCCAGCATTTT
d_gene: .
abundance: many
j_gene: TRBJ1-5
v_gene: TRBV28

CDR3aa: CASSYFGYADTQYF
CDR3nt: TGTGCCAGCAGTTACTTCGGGTACGCAGATACGCAGTATTTT
d_gene: .
abundance: .
j_gene: TRBJ2-3
v_gene: TRBV6-5

CDR3aa: CASSPPRGKYSYEQYF
CDR3nt: TGTGCCAGCAGTCCCCCCAGGGGGAAATACTCCTACGAGCAGTACTTC
d_gene: TRBD1
abundance: .
j_gene: TRBJ2-7
v_gene: TRBV25-1

CDR3aa: CASSLTPGLAEYNEQFF
CDR3nt: TGTGCCAGCAGCTTAACTCCGGGACTAGCGGAATACAATGAGCAGTTCTTC
d_gene: TRBD2
abundance: many
j_gene: TRBJ2-1
v_gene: TRBV11-2

CDR3aa: CASSHKGLNSPLHF
CDR3nt: TGTGCCAGTAGCCACAAGGGGTTGAATTCACCCCTCCACTTT
d_gene: .
abundance: few
j_gene: TRBJ1-6
v_gene: TRBV19

CDR3aa: CASSEAHRWSGELFF
CDR3nt: TGTGCCAGCAGTGAAGCTCATCGGTGGAGCGGGGAGCTGTTTTTT
d_gene: .
abundance: .
j_gene: TRBJ2-2
v_gene: TRBV2

CDR3aa: CASSQDTGRWAGELFF
CDR3nt: TGTGCCAGCAGCCAAGATACCGGGAGATGGGCCGGGGAGCTGTTTTTT
d_gene: .
abundance: many
j_gene: TRBJ2-2
v_gene: TRBV4-2

CDR3aa: CASSLVKGLSYRGEKLFF
CDR3nt: TGTGCCAGCAGTTTAGTCAAGGGTCTATCTTATCGGGGTGAAAAACTGTTTTTT
d_gene: .
abundance: few
j_gene: TRBJ1-4
v_gene: TRBV28

CDR3aa: CASSPGQGSGQPQHF
CDR3nt: TGTGCCAGCAGCCCGGGACAGGGGTCAGGTCAGCCCCAGCATTTT
d_gene: TRBD1
abundance: many
j_gene: TRBJ1-5
v_gene: TRBV7-2

CDR3aa: CASSEDKTGFYGYTF
CDR3nt: TGCGCCAGCAGTGAGGACAAAACAGGGTTCTATGGCTACACCTTC
d_gene: .
abundance: many
j_gene: TRBJ1-2
v_gene: TRBV10-2

CDR3aa: CASSADRYYEQYF
CDR3nt: TGTGCCAGCAGCGCGGACAGGTACTACGAGCAGTACTTC
d_gene: TRBD1
abundance: many
j_gene: TRBJ2-7
v_gene: TRBV7-3

CDR3aa: CASSSPTGASYEQYF
CDR3nt: TGTGCCAGCAGTTCCCCCACAGGGGCCTCCTACGAGCAGTACTTC
d_gene: TRBD1
abundance: many
j_gene: TRBJ2-7
v_gene: TRBV27

CDR3aa: CASSPRHDNQPQHF
CDR3nt: TGTGCCAGCTCACCAAGACACGACAATCAGCCCCAGCATTTT
d_gene: .
abundance: many
j_gene: TRBJ1-5
v_gene: TRBV18

CDR3aa: CASTSTVSSYEQYF
CDR3nt: TGTGCCAGCACGTCGACAGTCTCTTCCTACGAGCAGTACTTC
d_gene: .
abundance: .
j_gene: TRBJ2-7
v_gene: TRBV7-8

CDR3aa: CASSSLAASYNEQFF
CDR3nt: TGTGCCAGCAGCTCACTAGCGGCCTCCTACAATGAGCAGTTCTTC
d_gene: TRBD2
abundance: many
j_gene: TRBJ2-1
v_gene: TRBV7-2

CDR3aa: CASSTRDRPDGELFF
CDR3nt: TGTGCCAGCAGTACCCGGGACAGACCGGACGGGGAGCTGTTTTTT
d_gene: TRBD1
abundance: many
j_gene: TRBJ2-2
v_gene: TRBV11-1

CDR3aa: CACGNRVYNEQFF
CDR3nt: TGTGCCTGCGGGAACAGGGTCTACAATGAGCAGTTCTTC
d_gene: .
abundance: .
j_gene: TRBJ2-1
v_gene: TRBV30

CDR3aa: CASSFLRPQDTEAFF
CDR3nt: TGCGCCAGCAGTTTTCTCAGGCCCCAGGACACTGAAGCTTTCTTT
d_gene: .
abundance: many
j_gene: TRBJ1-1
v_gene: TRBV10-2

CDR3aa: CSVDRTYIKRNTQYF
CDR3nt: TGCAGCGTTGACCGCACCTACATCAAACGAAATACGCAGTATTTT
d_gene: .
abundance: many
j_gene: TRBJ2-3
v_gene: TRBV29-1

CDR3aa: CASRRTGGPSYEQYF
CDR3nt: TGTGCCAGCAGAAGAACAGGGGGCCCGTCCTACGAGCAGTACTTC
d_gene: TRBD1
abundance: many
j_gene: TRBJ2-7
v_gene: TRBV12-3/TRBV12-4

CDR3aa: CASSVTGVNHGYTF
CDR3nt: TGTGCCAGCAGTGTGACAGGGGTTAATCATGGCTACACCTTC
d_gene: TRBD1
abundance: .
j_gene: TRBJ1-2
v_gene: TRBV5-4

CDR3aa: CASSRPGQGAGEQYF
CDR3nt: TGTGCCAGCAGCCGCCCGGGACAGGGGGCCGGTGAGCAGTACTTC
d_gene: TRBD1
abundance: few
j_gene: TRBJ2-7
v_gene: TRBV11-1

CDR3aa: CASRLGREEQYF
CDR3nt: TGTGCCAGCCGTCTAGGGCGGGAGGAGCAGTACTTC
d_gene: TRBD2
abundance: many
j_gene: TRBJ2-7
v_gene: TRBV28

CDR3aa: CASSLAPGLAGVHEQYF
CDR3nt: TGTGCCAGCAGCTTAGCTCCGGGACTAGCGGGAGTTCACGAGCAGTACTTC
d_gene: TRBD2
abundance: many
j_gene: TRBJ2-7
v_gene: TRBV7-7

CDR3aa: CASSRNRDPTNEKLFF
CDR3nt: TGTGCCAGCAGCCGGAACCGGGACCCAACTAATGAAAAACTGTTTTTT
d_gene: .
abundance: many
j_gene: TRBJ1-4
v_gene: TRBV3-1

CDR3aa: CASSPDAGLHTEAFF
CDR3nt: TGTGCCAGCAGCCCGGACGCGGGACTGCACACTGAAGCTTTCTTT
d_gene: .
abundance: few
j_gene: TRBJ1-1
v_gene: TRBV5-4

CDR3aa: CASSLRGGNTGELFF
CDR3nt: TGTGCCAGCAGTTTAAGGGGCGGGAACACCGGGGAGCTGTTTTTT
d_gene: .
abundance: many
j_gene: TRBJ2-2
v_gene: TRBV12-3/TRBV12-4

CDR3aa: CASWTGGNTIYF
CDR3nt: TGTGCCAGCTGGACAGGGGGAAACACCATATATTTT
d_gene: TRBD1
abundance: few
j_gene: TRBJ1-3
v_gene: TRBV28

CDR3aa: CASSLRNVRPILSSYNEQFF
CDR3nt: TGTGCCAGCAGTTTACGAAATGTACGGCCCATACTCAGCTCCTACAATGAGCAGTTCTTC
d_gene: .
abundance: few
j_gene: TRBJ2-1
v_gene: TRBV28

CDR3aa: CASSYPQTVNTEAFF
CDR3nt: TGTGCCAGCAGTTACCCTCAGACGGTGAACACTGAAGCTTTCTTT
d_gene: .
abundance: many
j_gene: TRBJ1-1
v_gene: TRBV6-5

CDR3aa: CSASERLALRGDTQYF
CDR3nt: TGCAGTGCTAGTGAGAGGCTAGCTCTAAGGGGTGATACGCAGTATTTT
d_gene: .
abundance: many
j_gene: TRBJ2-3
v_gene: TRBV20-1

CDR3aa: CASSPPARSFYEQYF
CDR3nt: TGTGCCAGCTCACCACCTGCCAGGAGCTTCTACGAGCAGTACTTC
d_gene: .
abundance: .
j_gene: TRBJ2-7
v_gene: TRBV18

CDR3aa: CASSWAGDSYEQYF
CDR3nt: TGTGCCAGCAGCTGGGCCGGGGACTCCTACGAGCAGTACTTC
d_gene: .
abundance: many
j_gene: TRBJ2-7
v_gene: TRBV7-9

CDR3aa: CSAKDTGRPNTEAFF
CDR3nt: TGCAGTGCAAAGGATACTGGACGGCCGAACACTGAAGCTTTCTTT
d_gene: .
abundance: many
j_gene: TRBJ1-1
v_gene: TRBV20-1

CDR3aa: CASSKGRLAGLLPGANVLTF
CDR3nt: TGTGCCAGCTCAAAAGGGAGGCTAGCGGGACTCCTACCTGGGGCCAACGTCCTGACTTTC
d_gene: TRBD2
abundance: many
j_gene: TRBJ2-6
v_gene: TRBV6-1

CDR3aa: CASSLATGLGNSPLHF
CDR3nt: TGCGCCAGCAGCTTGGCGACAGGGTTGGGTAATTCACCCCTCCACTTT
d_gene: TRBD1
abundance: few
j_gene: TRBJ1-6
v_gene: TRBV5-1

CDR3aa: CASSGQGLRQYF
CDR3nt: TGCGCCAGCAGCGGACAGGGTTTAAGGCAGTACTTC
d_gene: TRBD1
abundance: many
j_gene: TRBJ2-7
v_gene: TRBV10-2

CDR3aa: CASSYSTGKYEQYF
CDR3nt: TGCGCCAGCAGCTACAGTACAGGGAAGTACGAGCAGTACTTC
d_gene: .
abundance: .
j_gene: TRBJ2-7
v_gene: TRBV4-1

CDR3aa: CSAGRQGYLQETQYF
CDR3nt: TGCAGTGCTGGTCGACAGGGCTACCTTCAAGAGACCCAGTACTTC
d_gene: TRBD1
abundance: few
j_gene: TRBJ2-5
v_gene: TRBV20-1

CDR3aa: CASSIGQAYEQYF
CDR3nt: TGTGCCAGCAGCATAGGACAGGCCTACGAGCAGTACTTC
d_gene: TRBD1
abundance: many
j_gene: TRBJ2-7
v_gene: TRBV28

CDR3aa: CASSQDYAVAGHLYNEQFF
CDR3nt: TGTGCCAGCAGCCAAGATTACGCAGTTGCGGGACACCTCTACAATGAGCAGTTCTTC
d_gene: .
abundance: many
j_gene: TRBJ2-1
v_gene: TRBV14

CDR3aa: CAISESNNEQFF
CDR3nt: TGTGCCATCAGTGAGTCGAACAATGAGCAGTTCTTC
d_gene: .
abundance: many
j_gene: TRBJ2-1
v_gene: TRBV10-3

CDR3aa: CASSNTGSEAFF
CDR3nt: TGTGCCAGCAGTAATACAGGTTCTGAAGCTTTCTTT
d_gene: .
abundance: many
j_gene: TRBJ1-1
v_gene: TRBV28

CDR3aa: CASSKTGTSGNSYEQYF
CDR3nt: TGTGCCAGCAGTAAGACCGGGACTAGCGGGAACTCCTACGAGCAGTACTTC
d_gene: TRBD2
abundance: .
j_gene: TRBJ2-7
v_gene: TRBV27

CDR3aa: CASSPRTGGAYEQYF
CDR3nt: TGTGCCAGCAGTCCTCGGACAGGGGGCGCGTACGAGCAGTACTTC
d_gene: TRBD1
abundance: many
j_gene: TRBJ2-7
v_gene: TRBV27

CDR3aa: CASSLLSGGDGYTF
CDR3nt: TGTGCCAGCAGTTTATTAAGTGGAGGGGACGGCTACACCTTC
d_gene: .
abundance: many
j_gene: TRBJ1-2
v_gene: TRBV12-3/TRBV12-4

CDR3aa: CASSQGTQYYEQYF
CDR3nt: TGTGCCAGCAGCCAGGGGACCCAATACTACGAGCAGTACTTC
d_gene: .
abundance: many
j_gene: TRBJ2-7
v_gene: TRBV7-8